This T cell receptor (beta chain) emerged from a study of shared clonotypes between healthy human individuals. General observations from the study: Naive CD4 clonotypes were shared across a handful of donors at roughly 4.6%.

With regard to this clone: Its antigen is undetermined.

Clones were read by immunoSEQ multiplex PCR, and TCRdb kept only the in-frame ones, dropping some. Among around 2.1 million clones listed, 85% to 95% were seen once. Terminally differentiated effector memory CD45RA+ cells were left out of the naive CD8 fraction, which was CD45RO-negative and positively selected for CCR7. Donors included only healthy HIV-negative adults lacking recent acute infections or vaccinations. Sample: naive CD8+ T cells from PBMCs. The TCR originated in a man between 18 and 29 years old in good health. Some clones in this sample may be carry-over from other donors' samples.

This chain's CDR3 is CASSLGPGSDSPLHF. CDR3 bases: TGTGCCAGCAGCTTGGGTCCAGGGAGCGATTCACCCCTCCACTTT. The chain recombines TRBV5-4 with TRBJ1-6; tentative D call: TRBD1 (5 bases). The CDR3 runs to 15 residues. Germline V gene data show CDR1 as SGHNT and CDR2 as YYREEE (reference sequence). V lost 0 bases to trimming and J lost 8 bases, with 12 bases between them.